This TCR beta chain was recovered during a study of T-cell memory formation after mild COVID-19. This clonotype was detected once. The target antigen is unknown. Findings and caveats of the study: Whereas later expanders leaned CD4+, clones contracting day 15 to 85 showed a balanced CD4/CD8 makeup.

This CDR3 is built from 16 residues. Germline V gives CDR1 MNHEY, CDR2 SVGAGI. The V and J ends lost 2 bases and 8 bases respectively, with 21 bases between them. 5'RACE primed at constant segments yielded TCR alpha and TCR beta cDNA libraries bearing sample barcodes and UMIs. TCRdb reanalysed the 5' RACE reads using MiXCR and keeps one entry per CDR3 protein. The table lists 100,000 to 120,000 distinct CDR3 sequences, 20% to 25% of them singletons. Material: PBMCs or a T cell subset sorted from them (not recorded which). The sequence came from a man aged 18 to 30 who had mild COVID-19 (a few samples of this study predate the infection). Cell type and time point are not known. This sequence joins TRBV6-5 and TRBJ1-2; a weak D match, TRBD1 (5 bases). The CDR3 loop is CASSYRDDIHLKGYTF. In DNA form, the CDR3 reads TGTGCCAGCAGTTACCGGGACGACATTCATCTGAAGGGCTACACCTTC.